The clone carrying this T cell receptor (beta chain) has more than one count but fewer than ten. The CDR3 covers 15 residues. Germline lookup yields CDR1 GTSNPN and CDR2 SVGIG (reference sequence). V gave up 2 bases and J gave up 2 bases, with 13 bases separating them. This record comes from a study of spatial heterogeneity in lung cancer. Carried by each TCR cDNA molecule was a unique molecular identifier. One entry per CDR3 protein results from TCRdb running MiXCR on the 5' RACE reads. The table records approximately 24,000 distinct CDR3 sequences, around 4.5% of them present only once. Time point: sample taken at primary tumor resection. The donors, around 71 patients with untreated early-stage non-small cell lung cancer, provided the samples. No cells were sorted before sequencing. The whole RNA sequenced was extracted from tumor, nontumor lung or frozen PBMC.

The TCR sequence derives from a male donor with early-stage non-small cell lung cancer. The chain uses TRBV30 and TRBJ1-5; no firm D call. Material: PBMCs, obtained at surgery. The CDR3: CAWSLSAAGNQPQHF. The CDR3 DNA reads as TGTGCCTGGAGTCTCTCAGCGGCTGGCAATCAGCCCCAGCATTTT.